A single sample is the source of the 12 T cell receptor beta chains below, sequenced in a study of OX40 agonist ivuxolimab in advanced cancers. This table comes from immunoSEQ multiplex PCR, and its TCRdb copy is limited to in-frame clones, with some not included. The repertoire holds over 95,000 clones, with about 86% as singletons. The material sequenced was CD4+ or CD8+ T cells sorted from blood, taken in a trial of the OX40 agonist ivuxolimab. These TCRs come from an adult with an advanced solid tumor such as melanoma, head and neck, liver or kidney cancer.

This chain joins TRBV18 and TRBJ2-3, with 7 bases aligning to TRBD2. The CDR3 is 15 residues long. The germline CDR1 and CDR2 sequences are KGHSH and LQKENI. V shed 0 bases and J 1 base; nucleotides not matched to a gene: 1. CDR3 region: CASSPPAGRTDTQYF. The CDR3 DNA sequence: TGTGCCAGCTCACCACCAGCGGGGCGCACAGATACGCAGTATTTT.

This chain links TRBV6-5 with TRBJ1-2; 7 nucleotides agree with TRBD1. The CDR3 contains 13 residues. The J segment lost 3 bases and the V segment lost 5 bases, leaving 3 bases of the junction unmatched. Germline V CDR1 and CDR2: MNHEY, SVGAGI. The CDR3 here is CASSAQGYYGYTF. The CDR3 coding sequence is TGTGCCAGCAGTGCACAGGGGTACTATGGCTACACCTTC.

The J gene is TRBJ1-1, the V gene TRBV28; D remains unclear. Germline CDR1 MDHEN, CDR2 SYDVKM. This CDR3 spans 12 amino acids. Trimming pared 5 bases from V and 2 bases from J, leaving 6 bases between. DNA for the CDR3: TGTGCCAGCAGTCGCACTAACACTGAAGCTTTCTTT. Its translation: CASSRTNTEAFF.

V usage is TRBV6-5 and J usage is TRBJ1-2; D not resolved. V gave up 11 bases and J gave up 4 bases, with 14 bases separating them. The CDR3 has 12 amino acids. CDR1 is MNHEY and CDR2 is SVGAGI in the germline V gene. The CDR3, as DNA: TGTGCCTCCAGGACGGGTAGCTATGGCTACACCTTC. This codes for CASRTGSYGYTF.

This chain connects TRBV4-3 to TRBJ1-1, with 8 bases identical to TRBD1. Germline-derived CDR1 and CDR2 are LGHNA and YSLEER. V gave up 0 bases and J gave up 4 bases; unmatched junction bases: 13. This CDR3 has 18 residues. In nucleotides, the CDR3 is TGCGCCAGCAGCCAAGATCGTCCAGGGGGCCTTTTGGGCACTGAAGCTTTCTTT. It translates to CASSQDRPGGLLGTEAFF.

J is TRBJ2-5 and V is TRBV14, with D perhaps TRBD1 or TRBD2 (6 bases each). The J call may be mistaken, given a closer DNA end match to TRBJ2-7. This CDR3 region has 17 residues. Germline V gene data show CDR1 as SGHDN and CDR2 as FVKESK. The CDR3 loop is CASSQGVRRGLSYEQYF. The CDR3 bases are TGTGCCAGCAGCCAAGGAGTGCGACGGGGGCTTTCCTACGAGCAGTACTTC.

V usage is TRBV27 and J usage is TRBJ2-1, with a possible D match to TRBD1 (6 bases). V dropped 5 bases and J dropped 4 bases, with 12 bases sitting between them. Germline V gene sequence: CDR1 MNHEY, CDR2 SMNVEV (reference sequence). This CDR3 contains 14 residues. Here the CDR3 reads CASSNRDPYNEQFF. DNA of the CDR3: TGTGCCAGCAGTAACAGGGATCCTTACAATGAGCAGTTCTTC.

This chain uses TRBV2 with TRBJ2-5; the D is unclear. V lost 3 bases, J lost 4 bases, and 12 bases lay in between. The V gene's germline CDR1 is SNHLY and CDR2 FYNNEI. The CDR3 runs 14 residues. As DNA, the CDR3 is TGTGCCAGCAGTGATATCAGCGTCCGAGAGACCCAGTACTTC. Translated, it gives CASSDISVRETQYF.

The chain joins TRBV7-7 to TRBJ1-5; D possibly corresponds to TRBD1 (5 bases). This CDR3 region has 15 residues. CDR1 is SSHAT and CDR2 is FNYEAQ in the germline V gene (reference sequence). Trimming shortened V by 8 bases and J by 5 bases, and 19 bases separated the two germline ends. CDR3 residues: CASVSGGALHQPQHF. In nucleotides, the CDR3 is TGTGCCAGCGTCTCGGGCGGGGCGCTTCATCAGCCCCAGCATTTT. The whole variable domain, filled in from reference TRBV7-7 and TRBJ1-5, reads GAGVSQSPRYKVTKRGQDVTLRCDPISSHATLYWYQQALGQGPEFLTYFNYEAQPDKSGLPSDRFSAERPEGSISTLTIQRTEQRDSAMYRCASVSGGALHQPQHFGDGTRLSIL.

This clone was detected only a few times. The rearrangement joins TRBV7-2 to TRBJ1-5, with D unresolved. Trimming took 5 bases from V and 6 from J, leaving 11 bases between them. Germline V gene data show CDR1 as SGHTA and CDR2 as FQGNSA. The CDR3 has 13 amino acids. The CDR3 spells CASSRTTRQPQHF. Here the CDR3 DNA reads TGTGCCAGCAGCAGAACGACTCGTCAGCCCCAGCATTTT.

The CDR3 loop is CAWSVGREGGNEQFF. The CDR3 DNA reads TGTGCCTGGAGTGTTGGGCGGGAGGGGGGCAATGAGCAGTTCTTC. The genes are TRBV30 and TRBJ2-1; TRBD2 matches 9 bases. The germline CDR1 and CDR2 sequences are GTSNPN and SVGIG (reference sequence). The trim removed 0 bases at V and 6 bases at J, leaving 6 bases unmatched. CDR3 length: 15 amino acids.

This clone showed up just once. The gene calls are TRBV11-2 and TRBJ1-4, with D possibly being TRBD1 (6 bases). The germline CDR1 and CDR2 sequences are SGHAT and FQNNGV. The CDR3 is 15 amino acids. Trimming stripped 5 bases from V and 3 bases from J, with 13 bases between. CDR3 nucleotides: TGTGCCAGCAGCCCTCGACAGGTACCTAATGAAAAACTGTTTTTT. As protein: CASSPRQVPNEKLFF. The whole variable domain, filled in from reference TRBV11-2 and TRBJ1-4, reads EAGVAQSPRYKIIEKRQSVAFWCNPISGHATLYWYQQILGQGPKLLIQFQNNGVVDDSQLPKDRFSAERLKGVDSTLKIQPAKLEDSAVYLCASSPRQVPNEKLFFGSGTQLSVL.